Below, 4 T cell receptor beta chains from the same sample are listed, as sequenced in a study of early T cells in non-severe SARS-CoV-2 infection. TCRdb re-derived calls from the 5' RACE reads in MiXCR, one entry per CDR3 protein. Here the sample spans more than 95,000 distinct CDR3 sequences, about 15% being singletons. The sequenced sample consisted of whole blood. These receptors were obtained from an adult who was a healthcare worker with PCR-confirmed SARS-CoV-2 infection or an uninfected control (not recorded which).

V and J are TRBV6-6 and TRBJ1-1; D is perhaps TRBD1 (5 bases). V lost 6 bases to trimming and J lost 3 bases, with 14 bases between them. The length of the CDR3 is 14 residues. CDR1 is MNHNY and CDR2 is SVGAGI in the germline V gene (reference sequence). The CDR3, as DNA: TGTGCCAGCAGGGAAGGTGGGGCGGACACTGAAGCTTTCTTT. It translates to CASREGGADTEAFF.

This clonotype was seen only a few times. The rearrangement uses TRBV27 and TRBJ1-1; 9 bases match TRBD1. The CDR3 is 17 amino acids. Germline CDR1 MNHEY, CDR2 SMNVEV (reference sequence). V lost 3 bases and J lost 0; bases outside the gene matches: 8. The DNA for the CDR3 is TGTGCCAGCAGTTTTACAGGGGGCGGTTCTTTGAACACTGAAGCTTTCTTT. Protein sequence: CASSFTGGGSLNTEAFF.

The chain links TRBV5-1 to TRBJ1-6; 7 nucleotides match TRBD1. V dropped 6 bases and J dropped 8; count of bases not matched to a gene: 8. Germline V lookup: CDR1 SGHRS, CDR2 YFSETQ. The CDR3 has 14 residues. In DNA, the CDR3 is TGCGCCAGCAAGGTCGGACAGGTGGATTCACCCCTCCACTTT. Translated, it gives CASKVGQVDSPLHF. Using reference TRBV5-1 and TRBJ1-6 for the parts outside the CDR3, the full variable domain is KAGVTQTPRYLIKTRGQQVTLSCSPISGHRSVSWYQQTPGQGLQFLFEYFSETQRNKGNFPGRFSGRQFSNSRSEMNVSTLELGDSALYLCASKVGQVDSPLHFGNGTRLTVT.

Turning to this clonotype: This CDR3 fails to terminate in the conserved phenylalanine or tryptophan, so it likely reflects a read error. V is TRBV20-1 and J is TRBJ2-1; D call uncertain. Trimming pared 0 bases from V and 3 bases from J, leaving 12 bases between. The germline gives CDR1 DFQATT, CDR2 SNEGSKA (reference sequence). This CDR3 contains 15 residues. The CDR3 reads CSARDLETDYNEQFL. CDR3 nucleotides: TGCAGTGCTAGAGATCTCGAGACCGACTACAATGAGCAGTTCTTG.